This T cell receptor beta chain was captured in a study of T-cell memory formation after mild COVID-19. TCRdb reanalysed the 5' RACE reads using MiXCR and keeps one entry per CDR3 protein. The data show approximately 60,000 distinct CDR3 sequences, around 10% seen once. Sequenced input: PBMCs or a T cell subset sorted from them (not recorded which). The sequence derives from a man aged 18 to 29 who had mild COVID-19 (a few samples of this study predate the infection). Cell type and time point are not known.

The CDR3 is CASSFPVAKNIQYF. Here the CDR3 DNA reads TGTGCCAGCAGCTTCCCGGTGGCCAAAAACATTCAGTACTTC. V is TRBV7-2 and J is TRBJ2-4; unclear D gene. Trimming left V 3 bases short and J 1 base short, with 7 bases between. This CDR3 comprises 14 residues. The germline gives CDR1 SGHTA, CDR2 FQGNSA.